Described below is a single TCR beta chain sequence and its context. The data were obtained in a study of shared clonotypes between healthy human individuals. Study as a whole: CD8 memory received one plate per donor, CD8 naive two, CD4 memory three and CD4 naive three.

The CDR3 extends over 14 amino acids. The germline gives CDR1 WSHSY, CDR2 SAAADI. The V and J ends lost 9 bases and 5 bases respectively, with 19 bases between them. CD45RO negativity and positive selection for CCR7 defined naive CD8 cells, a population that excluded terminally differentiated effector memory CD45RA+ cells. Sequenced by immunoSEQ multiplex PCR; TCRdb stores in-frame clones only, minus some. The repertoire holds 800,000 or so clones, with just over 95% as singletons. Sequencing input: naive CD8+ T cells sorted from blood. This TCR derives from a man between 25 and 39 years old in good health. The J gene is TRBJ1-1, the V gene TRBV10-2, with D tentatively TRBD1 (6 bases). DNA for the CDR3: TGCGCCAGTAACCCGGAGGGGGGGGGAACTGAAGCTTTCTTT. Translated, it gives CASNPEGGGTEAFF.